These 3 T cell receptor beta chains originate from one sample sequenced in a study of blood T cell repertoires in COVID-19. Clones were read by immunoSEQ multiplex PCR, and TCRdb kept only the in-frame ones, dropping some. The sample shows approximately 15,000 clones, 65% to 85% of them seen only once. Sequencing was carried out using peripheral blood. Receptors were obtained from a human donor in a cohort sampled during active COVID-19.

By proportion, this clone is medium-sized. This CDR3 reads CASSLAGAVNEQFF. CDR3 DNA sequence: TGTGCCAGCAGTCTAGCGGGAGCGGTCAATGAGCAGTTCTTC. The chain joins TRBV27 to TRBJ2-1, with 10 positions matching TRBD2. CDR3 length equals 14 residues. J lost 6 bases, V lost 5 bases, and 4 bases had no gene match. Germline-derived CDR1 and CDR2 are MNHEY and SMNVEV (reference sequence).

This rearrangement joins TRBV3-1 (or the pseudogene TRBV3-2) to TRBJ1-5; D possibly corresponds to TRBD1 (6 bases). This CDR3 is built from 14 residues. The germline V gene has CDR1 LGHDT and CDR2 YNNKEL (reference sequence). The V gene lost 5 bases and the J gene lost 3 bases, with 11 bases spanning the gap. The CDR3 DNA is TGTGCCAGCAGCGCCGGACAGTTCAATCAGCCCCAGCATTTT. It encodes CASSAGQFNQPQHF.

This sequence joins TRBV27 and TRBJ2-3; 9 bases line up with TRBD1. The CDR3 extends over 17 amino acids. J gave up 5 bases and V 2 bases, and 11 bases lay outside the gene matches. In germline, CDR1 is MNHEY, CDR2 SMNVEV (reference sequence). In DNA form, the CDR3 reads TGTGCCAGCAGTTTAAGGGGGACAGGGATGGGAGGAGATACGCAGTATTTT. Its translation: CASSLRGTGMGGDTQYF.